Sequencing of this T cell receptor (beta chain) was carried out in a study of early T cells in non-severe SARS-CoV-2 infection (dated by TCRdb to about 2021). Study-wide context: TCR sequencing used bulk RNA from unsorted whole blood, so alpha and beta chains could not be paired. The paper's findings and limits, for the study overall: VDJdb matching was skewed toward anti-spike CD8 responses and likely underestimated virus-specific expansions by missing private and CD4 specificities.

Library prep was done by 5' RACE. The instrument was a NextSeq 500. In the TCR library protocol, unique molecular identifiers were attached to individual cDNA molecules to correct for PCR bias and sequencing error. TCR alpha and beta chains were both sequenced, and the abundances of alpha and beta sequences in each sample were closely correlated with each other. In the paper's pipeline: Decombinator V4 was used to annotate TCR sequences for V gene, J gene and CDR3. TCRs were defined as expanded if a significant change between any two time points was detected under a Poisson model with p below 0.0001. TCR abundances were normalised to the total number of TCRs sequenced per sample and were expressed as counts per million. MAIT TCRs were defined by TRAV1-2 paired with TRAJ12, TRAJ20 or TRAJ33, and iNKT TCRs by TRAV10 paired with TRAJ18. VDJdb, accessed 1 November 2021, was searched for CMV, EBV and SARS-CoV-2 annotated TCRs, excluding TCRs annotated for multiple antigens. TCRdb passed the public sequencing reads through fastp at Q25 and MiXCR, retaining productive beta sequences. Entries that share a CDR3 protein sequence are merged under the most common genes and DNA. TCRdb assigned the V and J calls; the authors' analysis was not used. The table for this sample lists roughly 99,000 distinct CDR3 sequences; around 10% of them were counted only once. Jointly, the top ten make up more than 6.5% of the sample.

Based on the germline V gene, the CDR1 and CDR2 sequences are MGHRA and YSYEKL. Reading from cysteine to phenylalanine, the CDR3 counts 16 amino acids. Of all the DNA, just the CDR3 is kept, 48 bases in frame from base 1. V loses 6 bases at its end and J loses 3 bases; junction bases beyond the gene matches: 11. This clonotype was seen repeatedly, ten times or more. It has no known antigen specificity. Per-nucleotide qualities are absent, and no much larger clonotype sits a single base away. A case-control design nested within a healthcare worker cohort in London, UK, was used, with weekly nasopharyngeal swab PCR tests and blood sampling performed. Healthcare workers were recruited during the week of the UK lockdown, between 23 and 31 March 2020, and followed weekly for up to roughly 15 weeks.

This clonotype was obtained from an adult who was a healthcare worker with PCR-confirmed SARS-CoV-2 infection or an uninfected control (not recorded which). The source material was whole blood. The V and J segments used are TRBV4-1 and TRBJ2-7, with 10 junctional bases fitting TRBD2. The nucleotides are TGCGCCAGCAGTCGTAATTCACTAGCGGGGAACTACGAGCAGTACTTC. Its translation reads: CASSRNSLAGNYEQYF.